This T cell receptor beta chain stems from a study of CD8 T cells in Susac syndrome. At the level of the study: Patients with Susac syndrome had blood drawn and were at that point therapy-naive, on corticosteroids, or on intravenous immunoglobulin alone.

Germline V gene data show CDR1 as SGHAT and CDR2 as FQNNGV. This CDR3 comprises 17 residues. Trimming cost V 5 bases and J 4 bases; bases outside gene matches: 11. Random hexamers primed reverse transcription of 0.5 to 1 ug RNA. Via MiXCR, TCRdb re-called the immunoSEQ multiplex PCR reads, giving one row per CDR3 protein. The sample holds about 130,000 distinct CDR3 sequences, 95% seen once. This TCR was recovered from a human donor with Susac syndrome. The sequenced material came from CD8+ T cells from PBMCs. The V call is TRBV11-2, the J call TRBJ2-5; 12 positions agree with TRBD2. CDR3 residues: CASSPTRTSGMRETQYF. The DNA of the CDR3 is TGTGCCAGCAGCCCGACCCGGACTAGCGGGATGAGAGAGACCCAGTACTTC.